These 28 T cell receptor beta chains share one sample of origin, sequenced in a study of blood T cell repertoires in COVID-19 (dated by TCRdb to 2018 to 2021). To prepare the library, the immunoSEQ multiplex PCR assay was applied. This is the immuneACCESS table as TCRdb keeps it, with only in-frame sequences that have V and J called. A part of the clones is gone; compared with another copy, unresolved V genes explain less than half, and the rest is unexplained. For this sample the table gives some 90,000 clones, of which nearly 90% were detected only once. Of the sample, 3.5% to 5% is held by the ten largest clones. Specimen: peripheral blood. All receptors derive from a woman older than 75 with active or convalescent COVID-19.

This chain joins TRBV6-1 and TRBJ2-3, with 9 bases lining up with TRBD1. Germline loops: CDR1 MNHNS, CDR2 SASEGT. V shed 3 bases and J 2 bases; nucleotides not matched to a gene: 3. The CDR3 spans 15 residues. CDR3 loop: CASSEGQGYTDTQYF. In DNA, the CDR3 is TGTGCCAGCAGTGAGGGACAGGGTTACACAGATACGCAGTATTTT.

The chain employs TRBV28 and TRBJ2-1; D remains ambiguous. CDR1 is MDHEN, CDR2 SYDVKM, per germline. The CDR3 length is 12 residues. V was clipped by 1 base and J by 12 bases, with 10 bases between them. CDR3 region: CASSLSSLGQFF. The CDR3 region has the DNA TGTGCCAGCAGTTTATCTTCTCTCGGGCAGTTCTTC. The whole variable domain, filled in from reference TRBV28 and TRBJ2-1, reads DVKVTQSSRYLVKRTGEKVFLECVQDMDHENMFWYRQDPGLGLRLIYFSYDVKMKEKGDIPEGYSVSREKKERFSLILESASTNQTSMYLCASSLSSLGQFFGPGTRLTVL.

This chain connects TRBV4-1 to TRBJ2-5; 7 nucleotides align to TRBD2. The germline gives CDR1 MGHRA, CDR2 YSYEKL. The length of the CDR3 is 15 residues. The V and J ends lost 2 bases and 5 bases, in that order; junction bases with no gene match: 8. CDR3 in DNA: TGCGCCAGCAGCCAATCCGAGGCGGGAGTGGAGACCCAGTACTTC. It yields the protein CASSQSEAGVETQYF.

The chain is built from TRBV3-1 (or the pseudogene TRBV3-2) and TRBJ1-2, with a weak D call TRBD1 (6 bases). V lost 2 bases and J lost 6, with 16 bases in between. The CDR3 totals 15 residues. Germline CDR1 reads LGHDT; CDR2 reads YNNKEL (reference sequence). The chain's CDR3 is CASSQLGEEGDGYTF. CDR3 in DNA: TGTGCCAGCAGCCAACTCGGGGAAGAGGGGGATGGCTACACCTTC.

In its sample, this clone was seen once. The V and J genes are TRBV3-1 (or the pseudogene TRBV3-2) and TRBJ2-7, with D unresolved. Germline CDR1 LGHDT, CDR2 YNNKEL (reference sequence). Trimming stripped 0 bases from V and 1 base from J, with 10 bases between. The CDR3 spans 15 residues. CDR3 amino acids: CASSQESLVSYEQYF. Here the CDR3 DNA reads TGTGCCAGCAGCCAAGAGAGTTTGGTTTCCTACGAGCAGTACTTC.

The chain carries TRBV5-8 and TRBJ2-5; 7 bases are a match to TRBD1. V gave up 4 bases and J gave up 1 base; unmatched junction bases: 10. Germline V gives CDR1 SGHTS, CDR2 YDEGEE. This CDR3 contains 16 residues. In DNA, the CDR3 is TGTGCCAGCAGCCCCACCGGGACAGCAACCCAAGAGACCCAGTACTTC. It encodes CASSPTGTATQETQYF.

The J gene is TRBJ1-6, the V gene TRBV9; 7 bases map to TRBD1. Germline CDR1 and CDR2: SGDLS and YYNGEE. The junction had 7 bases not matched to a gene; V was cut back by 4 bases and J by 9 bases. This CDR3 is built from 14 residues. CDR3 in amino acids: CASSPSTGSSPLHF. CDR3 in DNA: TGTGCCAGCAGCCCATCGACAGGGAGTTCACCCCTCCACTTT.

The rearrangement links TRBV9 to TRBJ1-1; 7 bases line up with TRBD1. The trim removed 0 bases at V and 5 bases at J, leaving 10 bases unmatched. The CDR3 is 16 amino acids. The germline gives CDR1 SGDLS, CDR2 YYNGEE. The CDR3 DNA reads as TGTGCCAGCAGCGTAGGGGCCGGGACAGTAGGTACTGAAGCTTTCTTT. Its protein product is CASSVGAGTVGTEAFF.

The sample holds one count of this clone. The chain employs TRBV10-2 and TRBJ1-5; D gene ambiguous. There are 14 residues in the CDR3. V was clipped by 0 bases and J by 4 bases, with 7 bases between them. Germline V gene data show CDR1 as WSHSY and CDR2 as SAAADI. CDR3 nucleotide sequence: TGCGCCAGCAGTGAGTCAGCGCGGAATCAGCCCCAGCATTTT. Its protein product is CASSESARNQPQHF.

The rearrangement uses TRBV5-6 and TRBJ1-5, with D perhaps TRBD1 (6 bases). This CDR3 spans 17 amino acids. Germline V gives CDR1 SGHDT, CDR2 YYEEEE. Trimming took 4 bases from V and 0 from J, leaving 17 bases between them. The CDR3 DNA is TGTGCCAGCAGCCCCGGGGGGGGGCCGTATAGCAATCAGCCCCAGCATTTT. Translating gives CASSPGGGPYSNQPQHF.

The rearrangement joins TRBV6-6 to TRBJ1-2; 9 bases align to TRBD1. This CDR3 region has 16 residues. V was clipped by 2 bases and J by 3 bases; unmatched bases: 7. Looked up from germline, CDR1 is MNHNY and CDR2 is SVGAGI (reference sequence). The CDR3 DNA reads as TGTGCCAGCAGTTACCGACAGGGGGGTATGGACTATGGCTACACCTTC. Protein: CASSYRQGGMDYGYTF.

This chain joins TRBV5-3 and TRBJ2-7; 7 bases line up with TRBD2. TRBV5-3 is annotated as an ORF whose role is uncertain. The V gene end was trimmed by 0 bases and the J gene end by 2 bases; junction bases not matched to a gene: 5. The CDR3 contains 15 residues. In DNA form, the CDR3 reads TGTGCCAGAAGCTTGGAAGCGGGGTCTACCTACGAGCAGTACTTC. As protein: CARSLEAGSTYEQYF.

To note about this clone: Within the sample, other DNA sequences also encode this same CDR3. The chain couples TRBV11-2 to TRBJ2-1, with D maybe TRBD2 (5 bases). Germline values: CDR1 SGHAT, CDR2 FQNNGV. This CDR3 contains 14 residues. V gave up 6 bases and J gave up 7 bases, with 16 bases separating them. The CDR3 here is CASSSGKGYNEQFF. For the CDR3, the DNA is TGTGCCAGCAGTTCCGGGAAGGGTTATAATGAGCAGTTCTTC.

The chain joins TRBV28 to TRBJ2-5; 9 nucleotides match TRBD2. Germline V CDR1 and CDR2: MDHEN, SYDVKM. Trimming cost V 8 bases and J 5 bases; bases outside gene matches: 6. The CDR3 contains 13 residues. The CDR3, as DNA: TGTGCCAGCCAGCCCGCGGGAGGGGAGACCCAGTACTTC. Amino acid sequence: CASQPAGGETQYF.

The chain has TRBV14 and TRBJ2-7; 10 positions agree with TRBD2. The germline CDR1 and CDR2 sequences are SGHDN and FVKESK. The V segment lost 0 bases and the J segment 2 bases; nucleotides outside the gene matches: 1. This CDR3 is 15 amino acids long. The CDR3 loop reads CASSQESGRAYEQYF. CDR3 sequence (DNA): TGTGCCAGCAGCCAAGAGAGCGGGAGGGCCTACGAGCAGTACTTC.

The chain joins TRBV5-1 to TRBJ2-7; 9 nucleotides line up with TRBD1. The CDR3 runs to 15 residues. Unmatched junction bases numbered 6, after V lost 4 bases and J lost 1 base. Germline CDR1 SGHRS, CDR2 YFSETQ. Here the CDR3 DNA reads TGCGCCAGCAGCGAAACAGGGGGCTTGTCCTACGAGCAGTACTTC. Amino acids: CASSETGGLSYEQYF. The full variable domain, with the rest looked up from reference TRBV5-1 and TRBJ2-7, is KAGVTQTPRYLIKTRGQQVTLSCSPISGHRSVSWYQQTPGQGLQFLFEYFSETQRNKGNFPGRFSGRQFSNSRSEMNVSTLELGDSALYLCASSETGGLSYEQYFGPGTRLTVT.

CDR3: CASIFTLNTEAFF. In nucleotides, the CDR3 is TGCGCCAGCATTTTCACATTGAACACTGAAGCTTTCTTT. The gene calls are TRBV23-1 and TRBJ1-1, with no clear D. Being an ORF, TRBV23-1 has a function that is uncertain. The V and J ends lost 7 bases and 0 bases respectively, with 9 bases between them. The CDR3 has 13 residues.

This sequence joins TRBV6-2 or TRBV6-3 and TRBJ2-7; TRBD2 matches 8 bases. With 5 bases clipped from V and 2 bases from J, the junction kept 2 bases outside the gene matches. The CDR3 length is 13 residues. The V gene's germline CDR1 is MNHEY and CDR2 SVGEGT. In DNA form, the CDR3 reads TGTGCCAGCAGTACTAGCGGCCCCTACGAGCAGTACTTC. Protein sequence: CASSTSGPYEQYF.

V and J are TRBV10-3 and TRBJ2-1; 12 bases line up with TRBD1. Looked up from germline, CDR1 is ENHRY and CDR2 is SYGVKD. This CDR3 contains 15 residues. The J segment lost 6 bases and the V segment lost 4 bases, leaving 4 bases of the junction unmatched. CDR3 in amino acids: CAISVLGQGANEQFF. CDR3 DNA sequence: TGTGCCATCAGTGTTTTGGGACAGGGGGCCAATGAGCAGTTCTTC.

This clone was counted only a few times. The CDR3 is CASNPTGTTNEKLFF. The CDR3 DNA reads as TGCGCCAGCAACCCGACAGGGACAACTAATGAAAAACTGTTTTTT. This rearrangement joins TRBV5-1 to TRBJ1-4; 7 positions match TRBD1. CDR1 SGHRS and CDR2 YFSETQ come from the germline V gene. This CDR3 has 15 residues. The V gene end was trimmed by 6 bases and the J gene end by 0 bases; junction bases not matched to a gene: 5.

The chain uses TRBV24-1 and TRBJ1-5, with D unclear. This CDR3 spans 12 amino acids. The germline V gene encodes CDR1 KGHDR and CDR2 SFDVKD. The V end lost 4 bases, the J end lost 4 bases, and 4 bases lay between the germline ends. The CDR3 loop is CATSDPNQPQHF. DNA for the CDR3: TGTGCCACCAGTGACCCAAATCAGCCCCAGCATTTT.

The chain links TRBV9 to TRBJ1-1, with 8 nucleotides matching TRBD1. The CDR3 extends over 15 amino acids. V gave up 4 bases and J gave up 4 bases; unmatched junction bases: 9. The germline V gene has CDR1 SGDLS and CDR2 YYNGEE. For the CDR3, the DNA is TGTGCCAGCAGCTCCCCGAGACAGGGGTTCACTGAAGCTTTCTTT. It codes for CASSSPRQGFTEAFF.

V and J are TRBV12-3 or TRBV12-4 and TRBJ2-3; D unclear. Trimming removed 8 bases from V and 2 bases from J, with 11 bases in between. The CDR3 runs 13 residues. The CDR3 bases are TGTGCCAGCTTTAGGAGTTCCACAGATACGCAGTATTTT. Encoded protein: CASFRSSTDTQYF.

This clone was observed a few times. The sample carries other DNA sequences with the same CDR3. The chain couples TRBV9 to TRBJ2-1; D is uncertain. The CDR3 is 13 amino acids. Germline CDR1 and CDR2: SGDLS and YYNGEE. V dropped 3 bases and J dropped 4 bases, with 8 bases sitting between them. CDR3 loop: CASSAGLYNEQFF. The CDR3 nucleotides read TGTGCCAGCAGCGCGGGTCTTTACAATGAGCAGTTCTTC.

The chain carries TRBV28 and TRBJ2-7; D might be TRBD2 (6 bases). Germline V gene sequence: CDR1 MDHEN, CDR2 SYDVKM. The V end lost 9 bases, the J end lost 6 bases, and 12 bases lay between the germline ends. This CDR3 comprises 11 residues. CDR3 in amino acids: CASLGGLEQYF. The CDR3 DNA sequence: TGTGCCAGTTTGGGGGGACTCGAGCAGTACTTC.

This clone was seen a few times. The chain joins TRBV6-2 or TRBV6-3 to TRBJ2-7, with 9 bases fitting TRBD1. Germline CDR1 is MNHEY and CDR2 is SVGEGT. V lost 5 bases to trimming and J lost 4 bases; unmatched junction nucleotides: 3. This CDR3 region has 13 residues. CDR3 DNA: TGTGCCAGCAGTAGGGACAGGGCGTACGAGCAGTACTTC. It yields the protein CASSRDRAYEQYF.

V and J are TRBV28 and TRBJ1-4, with unresolved D. The ends were cut back, 6 bases at V and 6 bases at J, with 17 bases in the middle. The germline CDR1 and CDR2 sequences are MDHEN and SYDVKM. CDR3 length: 15 residues. The CDR3 DNA reads TGTGCCAGCAGCGATCAAACCCTGAGCGATGAAAAACTGTTTTTT. Translated, it gives CASSDQTLSDEKLFF.

The chain couples TRBV6-2 or TRBV6-3 to TRBJ2-5, with 12 bases aligning to TRBD2. CDR1 is MNHEY, CDR2 SVGEGT, per germline. J lost 3 bases, V lost 5 bases, and 7 bases had no gene match. The CDR3 spans 16 residues. This chain's CDR3 is CASSRPLAGGEETQYF. As DNA, the CDR3 is TGTGCCAGCAGTAGGCCACTAGCGGGAGGTGAAGAGACCCAGTACTTC.